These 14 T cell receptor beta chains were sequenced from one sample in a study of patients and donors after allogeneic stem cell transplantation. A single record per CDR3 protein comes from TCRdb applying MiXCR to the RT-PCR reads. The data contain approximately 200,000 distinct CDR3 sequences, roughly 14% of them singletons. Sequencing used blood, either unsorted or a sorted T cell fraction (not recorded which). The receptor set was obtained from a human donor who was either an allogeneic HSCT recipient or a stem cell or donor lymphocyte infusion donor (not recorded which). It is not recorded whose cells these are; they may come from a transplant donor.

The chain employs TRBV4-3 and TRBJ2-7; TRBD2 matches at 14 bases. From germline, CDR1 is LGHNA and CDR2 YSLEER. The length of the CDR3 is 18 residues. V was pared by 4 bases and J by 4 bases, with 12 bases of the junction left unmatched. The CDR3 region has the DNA TGCGCCAGCAGCCCGGGAGGGACTAGCGGGGGTAGGAGGTACGAGCAGTACTTC. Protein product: CASSPGGTSGGRRYEQYF.

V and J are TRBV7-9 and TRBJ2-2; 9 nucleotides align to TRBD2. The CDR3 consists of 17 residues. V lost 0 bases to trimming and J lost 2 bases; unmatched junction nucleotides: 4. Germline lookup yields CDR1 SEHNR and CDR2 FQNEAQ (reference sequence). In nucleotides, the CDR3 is TGTGCCAGCAGCTTAGCGCGAGCGGGGGGAAACACCGGGGAGCTGTTTTTT. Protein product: CASSLARAGGNTGELFF. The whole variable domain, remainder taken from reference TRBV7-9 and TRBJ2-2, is DTGVSQNPRHKITKRGQNVTFRCDPISEHNRLYWYRQTLGQGPEFLTYFQNEAQLEKSRLLSDRFSAERPKGSFSTLEIQRTEQGDSAMYLCASSLARAGGNTGELFFGEGSRLTVL.

In DNA form, the CDR3 reads TGTGCCAGCAGCTTGGGATCGGGACGATTCGAAAAACTGTTTTTT. This gives the protein CASSLGSGRFEKLFF. The chain is built from TRBV5-4 and TRBJ1-4, with D perhaps TRBD1 (5 bases). The CDR3 loop spans 15 amino acids. V gave up 0 bases and J gave up 8 bases, with 14 bases separating them. CDR1 SGHNT and CDR2 YYREEE come from the germline V gene (reference sequence).

CDR3 residues: CASSLGRGSYNEQFF. CDR3 nucleotide sequence: TGTGCCAGCAGCTTAGGCAGGGGGTCCTACAATGAGCAGTTCTTC. J is TRBJ2-1 and V is TRBV11-2; TRBD1 matches at 7 bases. CDR3 length: 15 amino acids. Germline CDR1 reads SGHAT; CDR2 reads FQNNGV. J lost 1 base, V lost 1 base, and 1 base had no gene match.

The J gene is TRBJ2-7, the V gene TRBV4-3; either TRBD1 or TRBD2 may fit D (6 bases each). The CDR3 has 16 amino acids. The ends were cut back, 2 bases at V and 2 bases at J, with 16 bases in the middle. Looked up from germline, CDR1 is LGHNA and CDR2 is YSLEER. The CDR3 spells CASSQLRGGGPYEQYF. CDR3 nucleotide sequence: TGCGCCAGCAGCCAACTCCGAGGGGGAGGTCCCTACGAGCAGTACTTC.

The CDR3 loop reads CASSLLDDTQYF. CDR3 bases: TGTGCCAGCTCACTCCTTGACGATACGCAGTATTTT. The chain uses TRBV18 and TRBJ2-3; no clear D. Trimming stripped 4 bases from V and 6 bases from J, with 8 bases between. This CDR3 region has 12 residues. Germline CDR1 KGHSH, CDR2 LQKENI.

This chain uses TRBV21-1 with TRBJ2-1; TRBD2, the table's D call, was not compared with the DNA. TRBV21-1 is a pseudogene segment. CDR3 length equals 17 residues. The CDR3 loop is CASSKSGGGASYNEQFF. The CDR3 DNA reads TGTGCCAGCAGCAAATCTGGCGGGGGGGCCTCCTACAATGAGCAGTTCTTC.

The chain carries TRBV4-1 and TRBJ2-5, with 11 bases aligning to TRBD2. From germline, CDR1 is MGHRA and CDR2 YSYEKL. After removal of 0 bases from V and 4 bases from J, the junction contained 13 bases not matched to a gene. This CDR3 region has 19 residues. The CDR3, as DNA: TGCGCCAGCAGCCAAGATCCGGGGGGTAGCGGGGGGGCAACAGAGACCCAGTACTTC. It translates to CASSQDPGGSGGATETQYF.

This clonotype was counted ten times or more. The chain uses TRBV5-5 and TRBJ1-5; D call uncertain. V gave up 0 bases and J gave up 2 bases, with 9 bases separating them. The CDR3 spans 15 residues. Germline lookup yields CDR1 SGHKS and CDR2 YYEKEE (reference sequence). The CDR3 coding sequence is TGTGCCAGCAGCTTGGATGGGTTCGGCAATCAGCCCCAGCATTTT. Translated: CASSLDGFGNQPQHF.

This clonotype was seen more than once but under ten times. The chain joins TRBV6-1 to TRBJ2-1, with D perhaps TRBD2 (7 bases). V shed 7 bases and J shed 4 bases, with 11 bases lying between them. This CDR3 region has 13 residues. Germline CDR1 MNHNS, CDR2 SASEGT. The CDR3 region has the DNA TGTGCCAGCACGGGGGGCAAATACAATGAGCAGTTCTTC. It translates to CASTGGKYNEQFF.

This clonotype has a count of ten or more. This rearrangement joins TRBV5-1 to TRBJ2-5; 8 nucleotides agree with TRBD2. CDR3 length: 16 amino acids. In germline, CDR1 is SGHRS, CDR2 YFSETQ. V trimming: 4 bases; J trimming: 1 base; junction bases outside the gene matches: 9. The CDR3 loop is CASSPGTRGFQETQYF. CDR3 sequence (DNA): TGCGCCAGCAGCCCCGGGACTAGAGGATTCCAAGAGACCCAGTACTTC.

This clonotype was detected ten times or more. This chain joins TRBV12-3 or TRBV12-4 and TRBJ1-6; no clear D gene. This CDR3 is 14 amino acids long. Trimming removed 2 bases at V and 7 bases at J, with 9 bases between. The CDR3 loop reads CASSLTIGNSPLHF. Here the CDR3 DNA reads TGTGCCAGCAGTTTAACAATAGGGAATTCACCCCTCCACTTT.

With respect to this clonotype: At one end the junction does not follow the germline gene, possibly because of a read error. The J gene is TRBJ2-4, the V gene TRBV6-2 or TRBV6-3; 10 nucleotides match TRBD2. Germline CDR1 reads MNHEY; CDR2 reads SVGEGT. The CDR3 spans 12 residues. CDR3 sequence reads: CASTNRAGGPNF. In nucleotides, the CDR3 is TGTGCCAGCACCAACAGAGCGGGGGGGCCCAACTTC.

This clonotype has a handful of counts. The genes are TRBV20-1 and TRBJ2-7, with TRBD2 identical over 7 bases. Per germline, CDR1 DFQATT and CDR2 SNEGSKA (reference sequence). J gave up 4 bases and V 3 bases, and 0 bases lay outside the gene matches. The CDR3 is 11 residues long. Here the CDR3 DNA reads TGCAGTGCTAGCGGGGGGTACGAGCAGTACTTC. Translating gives CSASGGYEQYF.